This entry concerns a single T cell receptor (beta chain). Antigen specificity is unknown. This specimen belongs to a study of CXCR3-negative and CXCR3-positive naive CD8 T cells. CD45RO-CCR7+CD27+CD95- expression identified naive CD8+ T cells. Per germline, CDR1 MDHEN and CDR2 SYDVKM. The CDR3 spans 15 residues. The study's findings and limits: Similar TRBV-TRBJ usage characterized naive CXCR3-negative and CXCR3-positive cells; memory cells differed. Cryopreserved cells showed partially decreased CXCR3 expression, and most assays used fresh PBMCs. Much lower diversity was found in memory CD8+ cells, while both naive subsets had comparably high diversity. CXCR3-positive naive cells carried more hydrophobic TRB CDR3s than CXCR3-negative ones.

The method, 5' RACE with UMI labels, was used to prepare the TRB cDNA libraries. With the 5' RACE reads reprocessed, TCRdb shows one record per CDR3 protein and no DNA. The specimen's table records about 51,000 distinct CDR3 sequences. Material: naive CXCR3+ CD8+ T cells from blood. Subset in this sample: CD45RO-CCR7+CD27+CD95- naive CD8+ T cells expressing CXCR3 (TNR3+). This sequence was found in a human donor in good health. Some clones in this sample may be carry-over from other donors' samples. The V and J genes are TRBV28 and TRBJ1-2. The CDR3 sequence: CASLYTSEGLGGYTF.